The 30 T cell receptor beta chains below come from one sample, sequenced in a study of T cell changes during pregnancy in multiple sclerosis. Assay used: immunoSEQ multiplex PCR; TCRdb lists only in-frame clones, some missing. This table holds 130,000 or so clones, 95% to 98% found once. The sample was peripheral blood, taken after pregnancy. These receptors came from a female donor with multiple sclerosis, enrolled in a pregnancy study.

This clone appeared once. This chain uses TRBV7-2 with TRBJ2-1, with D unresolved. This CDR3 is 15 amino acids long. Trimming took 1 base from V and 2 from J, leaving 9 bases between them. Germline loops: CDR1 SGHTA, CDR2 FQGNSA. In nucleotides, the CDR3 is TGTGCCAGCAGCTTAGAACCAGGCCCCTACAATGAGCAGTTCTTC. This codes for CASSLEPGPYNEQFF.

The gene calls are TRBV30 and TRBJ2-3; 9 bases line up with TRBD2. After removal of 0 bases from V and 4 bases from J, the junction contained 5 bases not matched to a gene. CDR1 and CDR2 from the germline V gene are GTSNPN and SVGIG (reference sequence). The CDR3 covers 15 residues. DNA for the CDR3: TGTGCCTGGAGTGTACCAGCGGGAGGCCCAGATACGCAGTATTTT. The encoded protein is CAWSVPAGGPDTQYF.

V gene TRBV11-1 combines with J gene TRBJ2-1; possible D gene TRBD2, 6 bases. V was pared by 5 bases and J by 2 bases, with 19 bases between. This CDR3 has 17 residues. Germline V gene data show CDR1 as SGHAT and CDR2 as FQDESV (reference sequence). CDR3 nucleotides: TGTGCCAGCAGCAAGCACCTGCGGGGAGAAACCTACAATGAGCAGTTCTTC. Translating it yields CASSKHLRGETYNEQFF.

The chain links TRBV11-2 to TRBJ2-3, with D unclear. Trimming removed 5 bases from V and 2 bases from J, with 5 bases in between. CDR3 length equals 12 residues. Germline V gene sequence: CDR1 SGHAT, CDR2 FQNNGV. The CDR3 region has the DNA TGTGCCAGCAGCCGTTCCACAGATACGCAGTATTTT. It yields the protein CASSRSTDTQYF.

The chain couples TRBV9 to TRBJ1-3, with D perhaps TRBD1 (5 bases). This CDR3 region has 15 residues. V was pared by 0 bases and J by 3 bases, with 10 bases between. The germline CDR1 and CDR2 sequences are SGDLS and YYNGEE. CDR3 nucleotide sequence: TGTGCCAGCAGCGTAGAGGGGTGGGGTGGAAACACCATATATTTT. Translated, it gives CASSVEGWGGNTIYF.

The chain has TRBV12-2 and TRBJ1-3; the table names TRBD1, a call not compared with the DNA. TRBV12-2 is termed a pseudogene. CDR3 length: 15 residues. The CDR3 region has the DNA TGTGCAAGTCGCTTATGGGGCATCTCTGGAAACACCATATATTTT. It codes for CASRLWGISGNTIYF.

V usage is TRBV7-6 and J usage is TRBJ2-1, with 7 bases lining up with TRBD1. CDR1 is SGHVS and CDR2 is FNYEAQ in the germline V gene. CDR3 length equals 15 residues. V gave up 5 bases and J gave up 0 bases; unmatched junction bases: 4. The CDR3 here is CASSVGQSSYNEQFF. The DNA of the CDR3 is TGTGCCAGCAGCGTGGGACAGAGCTCCTACAATGAGCAGTTCTTC.

The V and J genes are TRBV7-2 and TRBJ2-7, with 11 bases aligning to TRBD2. This CDR3 contains 15 residues. V shed 6 bases and J 4 bases; nucleotides not matched to a gene: 8. Germline values: CDR1 SGHTA, CDR2 FQGNSA. CDR3 sequence (DNA): TGTGCCAGCAGACTGGCTAGCGGGAGGATGTACGAGCAGTACTTC. Translated, it gives CASRLASGRMYEQYF.

V gene TRBV2 combines with J gene TRBJ1-2, with 8 bases that match TRBD1. CDR1 SNHLY and CDR2 FYNNEI come from the germline V gene. The CDR3 extends over 15 amino acids. The J segment lost 5 bases and the V segment lost 3 bases, leaving 8 bases of the junction unmatched. The chain's CDR3 is CASSEGWTGLYGYTF. The CDR3 coding sequence is TGTGCCAGCAGTGAGGGTTGGACAGGGCTATATGGCTACACCTTC.

CDR3 residues: CASSLRSRGRTEAFF. The CDR3 DNA reads TGTGCCAGCAGCTTAAGGTCCAGGGGGCGGACTGAAGCTTTCTTT. The rearrangement joins TRBV11-1 to TRBJ1-1; 8 bases line up with TRBD1. The CDR3 length is 15 residues. V dropped 2 bases and J dropped 5; count of bases not matched to a gene: 7. The germline V gene has CDR1 SGHAT and CDR2 FQDESV (reference sequence).

This chain joins TRBV6-1 and TRBJ2-1, with 11 bases lining up with TRBD2. The CDR3 covers 15 residues. V trimming: 8 bases; J trimming: 7 bases; junction bases outside the gene matches: 10. Germline V gene lookup returns CDR1 MNHNS and CDR2 SASEGT. In nucleotides, the CDR3 is TGTGCCAGCTCCCCGACTAGCGGGATCGTGAATGAGCAGTTCTTC. Its protein is CASSPTSGIVNEQFF.

Points on this clone: An end of the junction differs from the germline gene, which may be a read error. The rearrangement links TRBV28 to TRBJ2-1; 10 bases agree with TRBD2. The CDR3 contains 13 residues. CDR1 is MDHEN, CDR2 SYDVKM, per germline. CDR3 amino acids: CASRETLAGALVF. The CDR3 nucleotides read TGTGCCAGCAGAGAAACGCTAGCGGGAGCGTTAGTCTTC.

The rearrangement uses TRBV10-3 and TRBJ1-1; a weak D match, TRBD1 (5 bases). V was pared by 3 bases and J by 7 bases, with 9 bases between. Per germline, CDR1 ENHRY and CDR2 SYGVKD. CDR3 length: 12 amino acids. The DNA for the CDR3 is TGTGCCATCAGTGACCCGGGGGGTGAAGCTTTCTTT. This gives the protein CAISDPGGEAFF.

The rearrangement joins TRBV11-3 to TRBJ2-2, with 13 bases aligning to TRBD2. The CDR3 length is 16 residues. The germline gives CDR1 SGHNT, CDR2 YENEEA. V trimming: 3 bases; J trimming: 7 bases; junction bases outside the gene matches: 5. CDR3 nucleotides: TGTGCCAGCAGCTTCCGGACTAGCGGGAGCGGCGGGGAGCTGTTTTTT. Its protein is CASSFRTSGSGGELFF.

The genes are TRBV5-8 and TRBJ2-3, with TRBD2 as a possible D gene (5 bases). V shed 6 bases and J shed 3 bases, with 17 bases lying between them. This CDR3 spans 15 amino acids. Germline V gene lookup returns CDR1 SGHTS and CDR2 YDEGEE. In DNA, the CDR3 is TGTGCCAGCACCCTCCAAGAGGAGGAAACAGATACGCAGTATTTT. Translated, it gives CASTLQEEETDTQYF. Using reference TRBV5-8 and TRBJ2-3 for the parts outside the CDR3, the full variable domain is EAGVTQSPTHLIKTRGQQATLRCSPISGHTSVYWYQQALGLGLQFLLWYDEGEERNRGNFPPRFSGRQFPNYSSELNVNALELEDSALYLCASTLQEEETDTQYFGPGTRLTVL.

J is TRBJ2-1 and V is TRBV19, with no clear D. Looked up from germline, CDR1 is LNHDA and CDR2 is SQIVND (reference sequence). The V end was cut by 3 bases, the J end by 0 bases, with 9 bases between. The CDR3 spans 15 residues. The CDR3 nucleotides read TGTGCCAGTAGTATCCTTCCGAGCTCCTACAATGAGCAGTTCTTC. Translation: CASSILPSSYNEQFF.

A remark on this clone: Germline is not matched at one junction end, which may reflect a read error. The chain uses TRBV7-2 and TRBJ2-1; TRBD2 aligns across 11 bases. This CDR3 region has 14 residues. Germline V gene lookup returns CDR1 SGHTA and CDR2 FQGNSA. DNA of the CDR3: TGTGCCAGCAGCGTAGCGGGAGGGCCCTATGAGCAGTTCTTC. Translating it yields CASSVAGGPYEQFF.

The chain has TRBV28 and TRBJ1-6; 7 bases map to TRBD1. Looked up from germline, CDR1 is MDHEN and CDR2 is SYDVKM. The CDR3 runs 14 residues. V was pared by 6 bases and J by 8 bases, with 7 bases of the junction left unmatched. The CDR3 reads CASREGTAYSPLHF. CDR3 bases: TGTGCCAGCAGGGAAGGGACAGCTTATTCACCCCTCCACTTT.

This sequence joins TRBV27 and TRBJ2-7, with 8 bases identical to TRBD2. The length of the CDR3 is 13 residues. With V trimmed by 5 bases and J by 6 bases, 6 bases remained unmatched. The germline gives CDR1 MNHEY, CDR2 SMNVEV (reference sequence). CDR3 loop: CASSPGGGGEQYF. Written as DNA, the CDR3 is TGTGCCAGCAGTCCGGGGGGGGGAGGCGAGCAGTACTTC.

The CDR3 sequence is CATSAGTGNEQFF. In DNA form, the CDR3 reads TGTGCCACTTCGGCCGGGACAGGGAATGAGCAGTTCTTC. The genes are TRBV9 and TRBJ2-1, with 9 bases identical to TRBD1. The CDR3 has 13 residues. Trimming cost V 9 bases and J 7 bases; bases outside gene matches: 8. Germline assignment: CDR1 SGDLS and CDR2 YYNGEE.

This chain connects TRBV4-2 to TRBJ2-2, with a possible D match to TRBD2 (5 bases). The germline V gene has CDR1 LGHNA and CDR2 YNFKEQ. Trimming took 2 bases from V and 6 from J, leaving 10 bases between them. CDR3 size: 14 residues. The CDR3 is CASSQRDQSGELFF. CDR3 sequence (DNA): TGTGCCAGCAGCCAACGGGATCAATCCGGGGAGCTGTTTTTT.

This rearrangement joins TRBV18 to TRBJ1-1; D remains ambiguous. Germline V gene data show CDR1 as KGHSH and CDR2 as LQKENI. The V gene lost 2 bases and the J gene lost 1 base, with 8 bases spanning the gap. The CDR3 spans 14 residues. The CDR3 reads CASSPAYANTEAFF. The CDR3 DNA is TGTGCCAGCTCACCAGCGTACGCGAACACTGAAGCTTTCTTT.

This chain uses TRBV28 with TRBJ2-3; 7 nucleotides agree with TRBD1. CDR3 size: 15 residues. The germline V gene encodes CDR1 MDHEN and CDR2 SYDVKM. Germline trimming cut 8 bases from V and 4 bases from J; bases unmatched to any gene: 12. CDR3 in amino acids: CASGLQGTGPDTQYF. DNA for the CDR3: TGTGCCAGCGGCCTACAGGGGACCGGCCCAGATACGCAGTATTTT.

The CDR3 region has the DNA TGTGCCAGTAAAGTATACCAGAAAGCGGAGACCCAGTACTTC. It codes for CASKVYQKAETQYF. The V call is TRBV18, the J call TRBJ2-5, with D unclear. Trimming left V 9 bases short and J 5 bases short, with 19 bases between. Germline V lookup: CDR1 KGHSH, CDR2 LQKENI. The CDR3 runs to 14 residues. Full variable domain (missing parts from reference TRBV18 and TRBJ2-5): NAGVMQNPRHLVRRRGQEARLRCSPMKGHSHVYWYRQLPEEGLKFMVYLQKENIIDESGMPKERFSAEFPKEGPSILRIQQVVRGDSAAYFCASKVYQKAETQYFGPGTRLLVL.

V gene TRBV4-3 combines with J gene TRBJ2-3; D may be TRBD1 (5 bases). The CDR3 covers 16 residues. V shed 1 base and J shed 2 bases, with 13 bases lying between them. The germline V gene has CDR1 LGHNA and CDR2 YSLEER. DNA for the CDR3: TGCGCCAGCAGCCAAGGGATAGGGGCAGACACAGATACGCAGTATTTT. Residues: CASSQGIGADTDTQYF.

This CDR3 is CATSERSGVTQYF. As DNA, the CDR3 is TGTGCCACCAGCGAGAGGTCGGGAGTCACGCAGTACTTC. The V and J genes are TRBV15 and TRBJ2-5; the D gene is possibly TRBD2 (6 bases). The CDR3 is made up of 13 amino acids. The germline V gene has CDR1 LNHNV and CDR2 YYDKDF (reference sequence). V was cut by 5 bases and J by 11 bases, with 18 bases left in between. The full variable domain, in which reference TRBV15 and TRBJ2-5 provide the parts outside the CDR3, is DAMVIQNPRYQVTQFGKPVTLSCSQTLNHNVMYWYQQKSSQAPKLLFHYYDKDFNNEADTPDNFQSRRPNTSFCFLDIRSPGLGDTAMYLCATSERSGVTQYFGPGTRLLVL.

The chain has TRBV6-6 and TRBJ2-7; tentative D call: TRBD2 (6 bases). Trimming stripped 2 bases from V and 4 bases from J, with 15 bases between. Germline V CDR1 and CDR2: MNHNY, SVGAGI (reference sequence). This CDR3 has 15 residues. The CDR3 DNA reads TGTGCCAGCAGTTACCGGGGCGTAGCGGCTTACGAGCAGTACTTC. This gives the protein CASSYRGVAAYEQYF.

The chain joins TRBV29-1 to TRBJ1-2, with D hard to call. Per germline, CDR1 SQVTM and CDR2 ANQGSEA. The germline V and J ends were trimmed by 4 bases and 8 bases, with 14 bases remaining between them. This CDR3 region has 12 residues. CDR3 loop: CSVVGSLAGYTF. CDR3 nucleotides: TGCAGCGTTGTGGGCAGTCTCGCCGGCTACACCTTC.

V usage is TRBV25-1 and J usage is TRBJ1-1; the D is unclear. Germline loops: CDR1 MGHDK, CDR2 SYGVNS. The CDR3 extends over 13 amino acids. Deletions cut 7 bases from V and 1 base from J, with 10 bases between. CDR3 sequence: CASTDLTNTEAFF. In nucleotides, the CDR3 is TGTGCCAGCACGGACTTAACGAACACTGAAGCTTTCTTT.

This clone was observed a few times. The chain combines TRBV11-2 with TRBJ2-7; tentative D call: TRBD1 (7 bases). V gave up 1 base and J gave up 2 bases, with 12 bases separating them. Germline V gene lookup returns CDR1 SGHAT and CDR2 FQNNGV. The CDR3 contains 15 residues. The CDR3 DNA reads TGTGCCAGCAGCTTAGGGCCAGGGGGGACCTACGAGCAGTACTTC. Residues: CASSLGPGGTYEQYF.